This note documents a single TCR beta chain sequence. The germline V gene has CDR1 ENHRY and CDR2 SYGVKD. The CDR3 extends over 14 amino acids. J was trimmed by 3 bases and V by 4 bases; bases with no gene match: 3. Using immunoSEQ multiplex PCR, the repertoire was profiled, and TCRdb retains in-frame clones only, with some absent. The sample contains 400,000 to 500,000 clones, roughly 85% of which appear only once. These data are taken from a study of shared clonotypes between healthy human individuals. The specimen sequenced was PBMCs. V gene TRBV10-3 combines with J gene TRBJ2-7; 10 bases line up with TRBD1. The TCR originated in a woman aged 35 to 49 in good health. Some clones in this sample may be carry-over from other donors' samples. DNA of the CDR3: TGTGCCATCAGTGGACAGGGGGCGCGCTACGAGCAGTACTTC. Protein: CAISGQGARYEQYF.